These T cell receptor beta chains were read from a single sample in a study of T cells in Graves' hyperthyroidism and ophthalmopathy. TCRdb ran MiXCR on the multiplex PCR reads and lists one entry per CDR3 protein. The sample yields 400,000 to 450,000 distinct CDR3 sequences, around 15% seen once. Sequencing was performed on blood. The origin of the receptors is a man younger than 35 with Graves' ophthalmopathy. CDR3s include the opening cysteine and the closing phenylalanine or tryptophan. Each record gives: V gene, clone size, J gene, D gene, CDR3 DNA, CDR3 protein. The D gene is left open where the match is weak. Clone size is shown for a subset of rows, as once, few, many or a class of expanded clone.

TRBV11-2,many,TRBJ2-7,TRBD1,TGTGCCAGCAGCTTAATTACAGGGGGGACCGAGCAGTACTTC,CASSLITGGTEQYF
TRBV12-3/TRBV12-4,.,TRBJ1-1,.,TGTGCCAGCACTCCCTTAGTGGGGGGAGCCTTCTTT,CASTPLVGGAFF
TRBV7-8,many,TRBJ2-1,.,TGTGCCAGCAGCTTAGAGGGGCTAGCCCATGAGCAGTTCTTC,CASSLEGLAHEQFF
TRBV14,many,TRBJ1-1,.,TGTGCCAGCAGCCAAGTTGGGCGTGTCAAGAACACTGAAGCTTTCTTT,CASSQVGRVKNTEAFF
TRBV2,.,TRBJ1-5,.,TGTGCCAGCAGGAAGTTTGTTTGGTTAGTGAGCAATCAGCCCCAGCATTTT,CASRKFVWLVSNQPQHF
TRBV6-1,many,TRBJ1-2,.,TGTGCCAGCAGTGATGACGCGGTACAGGCCACGCGAGGCTACACCTTC,CASSDDAVQATRGYTF
TRBV9,.,TRBJ2-3,TRBD2,TGTGCCAGCAGCGTAGCGGGGGGGTCCGATACGCAGTATTTT,CASSVAGGSDTQYF
TRBV3-1,.,TRBJ2-2,TRBD2,TGTGCCAGCAGCCAAGATTCTCGATGGGGGAGGGTCACCGGGGAGCTGTTTTTT,CASSQDSRWGRVTGELFF
TRBV11-3,many,TRBJ2-7,.,TGTGCCAGCAGCTCGGTCATACCTTACGAGCAGTACTTC,CASSSVIPYEQYF
TRBV7-9,many,TRBJ2-1,TRBD2,TGTGCCAGCAGCTTACTAGCGGGTAGCTCCTACAATGAGCAGTTCTTC,CASSLLAGSSYNEQFF
TRBV16,many,TRBJ1-2,.,TGTGCCAGCAGCCAGGAAATGACGGGGGGCTACACCTTC,CASSQEMTGGYTF
TRBV29-1,.,TRBJ2-2,.,TGCAGCGGTTCGGGAAAGACCACCGGGGAGCTGTTTTTT,CSGSGKTTGELFF
TRBV5-1,.,TRBJ2-7,.,TGCGCCAGCAGCTTGGGTTTAGGGGGGGCCGAGCAGTACTTC,CASSLGLGGAEQYF
TRBV7-9,.,TRBJ2-5,.,TGTGCCAGCAGCTTAGGGTCTGCTCCGTACCAAGAGACCCAGTACTTC,CASSLGSAPYQETQYF
TRBV7-3,many,TRBJ2-1,TRBD2,TGTGCCAGCAGCTTAACAAGTGGCGGCGGGAGGGCCGATGAGCAGTTCTTC,CASSLTSGGGRADEQFF
TRBV29-1,.,TRBJ1-5,.,TGCAGCGTTGCTTGGGCTGGGAATCAGCCCCAGCATTTT,CSVAWAGNQPQHF
TRBV3-1,.,TRBJ2-7,TRBD2,TGTGCCAGCAGCCCCACCGGGACTAGTGCCTACGAGCAGTACTTC,CASSPTGTSAYEQYF
TRBV10-3,.,TRBJ1-4,.,TGTGCCACCCACCGGGGAGATACTTCTAATGAAAAACTGTTTTTT,CATHRGDTSNEKLFF
TRBV20-1,many,TRBJ1-2,.,TGCAGTGCTAGAGCTTATCAGGGTAGTCTATGGGGCTACACCTTC,CSARAYQGSLWGYTF
TRBV2,many,TRBJ1-4,TRBD1,TGTGCCAGCAGTCCAACCTTGCAACGACAGGGGGCTGAAAAACTGTTTTTT,CASSPTLQRQGAEKLFF
TRBV30,many,TRBJ2-1,TRBD1,TGTGCCTGGAGTGATGGGACAGGCCACAATGAGCAGTTCTTC,CAWSDGTGHNEQFF
TRBV10-3,few,TRBJ2-1,.,TGTGCCATCAGCCGGGACTACAATGAGCAGTTCTTC,CAISRDYNEQFF
TRBV6-1,few,TRBJ2-7,TRBD2,TGTGCCAGCAAGACTAGCGGGAATCAATACGAGCAGTACTTC,CASKTSGNQYEQYF
TRBV7-8,many,TRBJ2-5,.,TGTGCCAGCAGCCCAAATCGGGTTTTCTGGGACTCTCAGCAGACCCAGTACTTC,CASSPNRVFWDSQQTQYF
TRBV4-1,.,TRBJ2-1,.,TGCGCCAGCAGCCAAGAAGGGCCATACAATGAGCAGTTCTTC,CASSQEGPYNEQFF
TRBV28,many,TRBJ2-7,.,TGTGCCAGCAGTTTATCTCAGGGGACCTACGAGCAGTACTTC,CASSLSQGTYEQYF